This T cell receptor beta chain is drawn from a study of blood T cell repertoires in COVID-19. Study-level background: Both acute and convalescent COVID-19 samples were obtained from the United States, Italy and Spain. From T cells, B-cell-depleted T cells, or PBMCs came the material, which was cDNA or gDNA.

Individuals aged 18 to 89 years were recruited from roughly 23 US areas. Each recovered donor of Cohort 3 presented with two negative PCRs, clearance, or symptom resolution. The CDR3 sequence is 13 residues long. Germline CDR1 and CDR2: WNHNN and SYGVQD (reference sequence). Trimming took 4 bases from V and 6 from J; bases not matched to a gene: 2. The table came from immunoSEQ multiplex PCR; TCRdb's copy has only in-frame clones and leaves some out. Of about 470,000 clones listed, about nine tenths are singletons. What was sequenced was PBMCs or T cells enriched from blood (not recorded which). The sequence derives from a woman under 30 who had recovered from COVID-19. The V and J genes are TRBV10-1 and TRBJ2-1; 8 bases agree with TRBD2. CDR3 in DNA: TGCGCCAGCAGTGGAGCGGGGGTCAATGAGCAGTTCTTC. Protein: CASSGAGVNEQFF.